This record looks at one T cell receptor (beta chain) sequence and its context. Profiling relied on immunoSEQ multiplex PCR, and the TCRdb table lists in-frame clones only, not all of them. The sample has about 210,000 clones, around four fifths seen once. Trimming left V 7 bases short and J 4 bases short, with 13 bases between. Looked up from germline, CDR1 is SNHLY and CDR2 is FYNNEI. CDR3 length: 13 residues. This record belongs to a study of blood T cell repertoires in COVID-19. Material: peripheral blood. The clonotype was recovered from a woman aged 45 to 65 with active or convalescent COVID-19. The V and J genes are TRBV2 and TRBJ1-2; D is possibly TRBD1 (5 bases). CDR3 protein: CASKNRQSYGYTF. The DNA for the CDR3 is TGTGCCAGCAAAAACCGACAGAGCTATGGCTACACCTTC.